What follows are 14 T cell receptor beta chains derived from one specimen sequenced in a study of T cells in Graves' hyperthyroidism and ophthalmopathy. TCR beta CDR3 sequences were amplified from RNA transcripts. HTBI primers were employed in a first-round RT-PCR of the TCR CDR3. One entry per CDR3 protein results from TCRdb running MiXCR on the multiplex PCR reads. The sample has some 570,000 distinct CDR3 sequences, about a sixth seen once. Sample: blood. These receptors were collected from a young woman with Graves' ophthalmopathy.

The chain combines TRBV12-3 or TRBV12-4 with TRBJ2-1; D remains ambiguous. CDR3 length equals 14 residues. V was trimmed by 1 base and J by 4 bases, leaving 8 bases between them. The CDR3 nucleotides are TGTGCCAGCAGTTTAGGGAAGACTTACAATGAGCAGTTCTTC. Protein: CASSLGKTYNEQFF.

The chain uses TRBV6-1 and TRBJ1-5; TRBD1 matches 7 bases. The ends lost 1 base at V and 1 base at J; junction bases unmatched: 4. The CDR3 contains 16 residues. Germline CDR1 and CDR2: MNHNS and SASEGT. CDR3 nucleotides: TGTGCCAGCAGTGAAGGCAGGGGGGGAAGCAATCAGCCCCAGCATTTT. This sequence encodes CASSEGRGGSNQPQHF.

This clonotype came up many times. The rearrangement joins TRBV28 to TRBJ1-6; TRBD1 might be the D (6 bases). The CDR3 runs 15 residues. Per the germline V gene, CDR1 is MDHEN and CDR2 is SYDVKM. The ends were cut back, 2 bases at V and 6 bases at J, with 11 bases in the middle. DNA for the CDR3: TGTGCCAGCAGTTTACACAGGGATGGTAATTCACCCCTCCACTTT. It codes for CASSLHRDGNSPLHF.

Many counts were recorded for this clonotype. J is TRBJ2-2 and V is TRBV2, with 10 bases lining up with TRBD2. Germline trimming cut 2 bases from V and 1 base from J; bases unmatched to any gene: 4. This CDR3 is built from 17 residues. Germline values: CDR1 SNHLY, CDR2 FYNNEI. CDR3: CASSETLAGVNTGELFF. The CDR3 DNA sequence: TGTGCCAGCAGTGAAACTCTAGCGGGGGTGAACACCGGGGAGCTGTTTTTT.

DNA of the CDR3: TGTGCCACCAGTGATTCCCCCCAGGTCCATGGCTACACCTTC. It translates to CATSDSPQVHGYTF. This rearrangement joins TRBV24-1 to TRBJ1-2, with D unresolved. CDR1 is KGHDR and CDR2 is SFDVKD in the germline V gene. The V end was cut by 2 bases, the J end by 6 bases, with 12 bases between. The CDR3 extends over 14 amino acids.

This clonotype was recorded many times. The V and J genes are TRBV2 and TRBJ2-7; D remains ambiguous. The CDR3 extends over 15 amino acids. Looked up from germline, CDR1 is SNHLY and CDR2 is FYNNEI. The germline V and J ends were trimmed by 5 bases and 1 base, with 15 bases remaining between them. As DNA, the CDR3 is TGTGCCAGCAGTAAGACCCAACTGGGGTCCTACGAGCAGTACTTC. Encoded protein: CASSKTQLGSYEQYF.

This clonotype was counted many times. For the CDR3, the DNA is TGTGCCAGCAGCAGTGTGGACAAGACCTACGAGCAGTACTTC. It specifies CASSSVDKTYEQYF. The chain has TRBV11-2 and TRBJ2-7, with a possible D match to TRBD1 (5 bases). The CDR3 spans 14 residues. The germline CDR1 and CDR2 sequences are SGHAT and FQNNGV. The ends were cut back, 5 bases at V and 2 bases at J, with 13 bases in the middle.

This clonotype was detected a few times. The chain carries TRBV29-1 and TRBJ1-2; tentatively, D is TRBD1 (5 bases). The ends were cut back, 2 bases at V and 2 bases at J, with 12 bases in the middle. From germline, CDR1 is SQVTM and CDR2 ANQGSEA. The CDR3 extends over 14 amino acids. In DNA, the CDR3 is TGCAGCGTTGAATTTGGGGGGGAGAACTATGGCTACACCTTC. It yields the protein CSVEFGGENYGYTF.

The chain uses TRBV2 and TRBJ2-3; D is undetermined. CDR3 length: 12 amino acids. Germline CDR1 reads SNHLY; CDR2 reads FYNNEI. V lost 7 bases, J lost 3 bases, and 8 bases lay in between. The CDR3 DNA sequence: TGTGCCAGCACCCCCCGGACAGATACGCAGTATTTT. This sequence encodes CASTPRTDTQYF.

This clonotype was seen a handful of times. It may be a read error: a sequence one base away is much more abundant. The J gene is TRBJ2-5, the V gene TRBV11-2; the D gene is possibly TRBD2 (5 bases). CDR3 size: 15 residues. Germline-derived CDR1 and CDR2 are SGHAT and FQNNGV. V lost 1 base and J lost 3, with 12 bases in between. The CDR3 sequence: CASSLGRLLEETQYF. DNA for the CDR3: TGTGCCAGCAGCTTAGGTCGTTTACTAGAAGAGACCCAGTACTTC.

Many counts were recorded for this clonotype. The genes are TRBV2 and TRBJ2-1; TRBD1 matches at 9 bases. The CDR3 has 14 amino acids. The germline gives CDR1 SNHLY, CDR2 FYNNEI. Germline trimming cut 7 bases from V and 1 base from J; bases unmatched to any gene: 2. CDR3 sequence (DNA): TGTGCCAGCAATGACAGGGGGTCCTACAATGAGCAGTTCTTC. Its translation: CASNDRGSYNEQFF.

In this sample, this clonotype turned up many times. This chain joins TRBV7-9 and TRBJ2-1; TRBD2 aligns across 8 bases. The CDR3 sequence is 16 residues long. In germline, CDR1 is SEHNR, CDR2 FQNEAQ (reference sequence). V dropped 4 bases and J dropped 8; count of bases not matched to a gene: 13. The CDR3 reads CASSWASGSNEDEQFF. DNA of the CDR3: TGTGCCAGCAGCTGGGCTAGCGGGTCCAACGAGGATGAGCAGTTCTTC.

This clonotype came up a few times. The chain combines TRBV6-1 with TRBJ2-5; perhaps TRBD1 as D (6 bases). V was shortened by 0 bases and J by 3 bases, with 8 bases between the two germline ends. Germline lookup yields CDR1 MNHNS and CDR2 SASEGT. The CDR3 is made up of 14 amino acids. The CDR3 DNA sequence: TGTGCCAGCAGTGAAGCTAACAGGGAAGAGACCCAGTACTTC. The encoded protein is CASSEANREETQYF.

This clonotype showed up many times. The V and J genes are TRBV13 and TRBJ1-2; 8 positions agree with TRBD1. The CDR3 length is 13 residues. The J segment lost 4 bases and the V segment lost 4 bases, leaving 2 bases of the junction unmatched. Germline values: CDR1 PRHDT, CDR2 FYEKMQ (reference sequence). The CDR3 DNA is TGTGCCAGCAGCTACGGACAGGGCTATGGCTACACCTTC. It specifies CASSYGQGYGYTF.